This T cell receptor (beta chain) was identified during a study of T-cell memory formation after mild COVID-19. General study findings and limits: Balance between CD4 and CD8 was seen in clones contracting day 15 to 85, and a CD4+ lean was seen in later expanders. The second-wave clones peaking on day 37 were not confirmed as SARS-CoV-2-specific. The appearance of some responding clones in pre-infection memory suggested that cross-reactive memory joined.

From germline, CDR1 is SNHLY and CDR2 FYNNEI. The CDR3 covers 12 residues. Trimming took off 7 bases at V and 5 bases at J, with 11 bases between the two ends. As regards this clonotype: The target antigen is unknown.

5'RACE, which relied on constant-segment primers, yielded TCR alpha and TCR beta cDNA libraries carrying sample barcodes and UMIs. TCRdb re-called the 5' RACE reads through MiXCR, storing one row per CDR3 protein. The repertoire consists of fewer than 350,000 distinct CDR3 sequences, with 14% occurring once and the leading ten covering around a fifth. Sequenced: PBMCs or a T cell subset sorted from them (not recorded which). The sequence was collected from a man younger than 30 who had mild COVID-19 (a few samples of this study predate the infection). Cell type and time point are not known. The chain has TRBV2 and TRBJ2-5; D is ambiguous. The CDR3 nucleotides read TGTGCCAGCATAGAATCCTTGGAGACCCAGTACTTC. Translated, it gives CASIESLETQYF. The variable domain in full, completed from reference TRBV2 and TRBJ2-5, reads EPEVTQTPSHQVTQMGQEVILRCVPISNHLYFYWYRQILGQKVEFLVSFYNNEISEKSEIFDDQFSVERPDGSNFTLKIRSTKLEDSAMYFCASIESLETQYFGPGTRLLVL.